Listed here are 17 T cell receptor beta chains from one sample, sequenced in a study of T-cell memory formation after mild COVID-19. TCRdb reprocessed the 5' RACE reads with MiXCR, giving one entry per CDR3 protein. The sample contains about 190,000 distinct CDR3 sequences, about a sixth of which appear only once. Sequenced: PBMCs or a T cell subset sorted from them (not recorded which). Receptors were obtained from an adult woman who had mild COVID-19 (a few samples of this study predate the infection). Cell type and time point are not known.

The table lists this clonotype with a few counts. At one end the junction does not follow the germline gene, possibly because of a read error. The J gene is TRBJ2-7, the V gene TRBV7-7, with D possibly TRBD2 on 5 matching bases. There are 15 residues in the CDR3. Germline V CDR1 and CDR2: SSHAT, FNYEAQ (reference sequence). CDR3 in DNA: TGTGCTAGCAGCTTAGCGCCGGACCCGGCCTACGAGCAGTACTTC. It codes for CASSLAPDPAYEQYF.

In its sample, this clonotype was seen many times. The chain recombines TRBV7-2 with TRBJ2-3; D perhaps matches TRBD2 (5 bases). Trimming left V 5 bases short and J 7 bases short, with 16 bases between. The CDR3 covers 14 residues. Germline assignment: CDR1 SGHTA and CDR2 FQGNSA. Here the CDR3 DNA reads TGTGCCAGCAGCCTCTGGACTCGTACGAATACGCAGTATTTT. Its translation is CASSLWTRTNTQYF. Together with reference TRBV7-2 and TRBJ2-3, the CDR3 gives the full variable domain: GAGVSQSPSNKVTEKGKDVELRCDPISGHTALYWYRQSLGQGLEFLIYFQGNSAPDKSGLPSDRFSAERTGGSVSTLTIQRTQQEDSAVYLCASSLWTRTNTQYFGPGTRLTVL.

In its sample, this clonotype was seen a few times. V and J are TRBV28 and TRBJ2-7; the match to TRBD2 covers 7 bases. CDR3 length: 15 amino acids. Germline V gene sequence: CDR1 MDHEN, CDR2 SYDVKM. After removal of 5 bases from V and 6 bases from J, the junction contained 13 bases not matched to a gene. The CDR3 bases are TGTGCCAGCAGTCCCGCTTTAACTAGCGTGGCCGAGCAGTACTTC. Its protein is CASSPALTSVAEQYF.

This clonotype was observed a few times. V and J are TRBV5-1 and TRBJ2-5; 14 bases fit TRBD2. This CDR3 contains 16 residues. V gave up 4 bases and J gave up 3 bases; unmatched junction bases: 5. Per the germline V gene, CDR1 is SGHRS and CDR2 is YFSETQ. CDR3 in DNA: TGCGCCAGCAGCATCGGACTAGCGGGGGGAGAAGAGACCCAGTACTTC. Protein: CASSIGLAGGEETQYF.

The chain carries TRBV3-1 and TRBJ2-1; 10 bases fit TRBD2. The trim removed 2 bases at V and 2 bases at J, leaving 3 bases unmatched. CDR1 is LGHDT, CDR2 YNNKEL, per germline (reference sequence). CDR3 length: 16 residues. The CDR3 nucleotides read TGTGCCAGCAGCCAATCCAGCGGGGGGGCCTACAATGAGCAGTTCTTC. Its translation is CASSQSSGGAYNEQFF.

This clonotype was seen a few times. CDR3 nucleotides: TGTGCCAGCAGCAACCGGGACAGGGACGTTTCCGAGCAGTACTTC. It encodes CASSNRDRDVSEQYF. The chain is built from TRBV21-1 and TRBJ2-7; TRBD1 reflects the table's D call only, with no check against the DNA. TRBV21-1 is annotated as a pseudogene. The CDR3 is 15 residues long.

CDR3 protein: CASSPRGSYNSPLHF. The CDR3 DNA reads TGTGCCAGCAGCCCCCGGGGCTCCTATAATTCACCCCTCCACTTT. The chain has TRBV7-3 and TRBJ1-6; D is unresolved. With 5 bases removed from V and 0 bases from J, the gap between germline ends came to 8 bases. The length of the CDR3 is 15 residues. The germline CDR1 and CDR2 sequences are SGHTA and FQGTGA.

This clonotype was detected many times. The chain carries TRBV20-1 and TRBJ2-3; the D gene is possibly TRBD1 (5 bases). This CDR3 comprises 14 residues. CDR1 and CDR2 (germline): DFQATT, SNEGSKA (reference sequence). Trimming cost V 5 bases and J 2 bases, with 14 bases left between them. CDR3 coding DNA: TGCAGTGCTCCGACAGAGACTTTCACAGATACGCAGTATTTT. This encodes CSAPTETFTDTQYF.

The chain uses TRBV7-7 and TRBJ2-1; D might be TRBD2 (5 bases). The V end lost 0 bases, the J end lost 6 bases, and 9 bases lay between the germline ends. This CDR3 is 14 amino acids long. CDR1 and CDR2 (germline): SSHAT, FNYEAQ (reference sequence). In DNA form, the CDR3 reads TGTGCCAGCAGCTTAGCGGGGAGATCCAATGAGCAGTTCTTC. This codes for CASSLAGRSNEQFF.

This clonotype was counted between two and nine times. The V gene is TRBV7-2, the J gene TRBJ1-1, with a possible D match to TRBD1 (5 bases). Trimming stripped 4 bases from V and 1 base from J, with 13 bases between. Per the germline V gene, CDR1 is SGHTA and CDR2 is FQGNSA. This CDR3 comprises 15 residues. In nucleotides, the CDR3 is TGTGCCAGCAGCTCTTACCTCGGGGGGAACACTGAAGCTTTCTTT. It is translated as CASSSYLGGNTEAFF.

This clonotype turned up a few times. The chain links TRBV7-8 to TRBJ2-2, with a weak D call TRBD2 (6 bases). V shed 8 bases and J shed 4 bases, with 17 bases lying between them. This CDR3 has 15 residues. CDR1 is SGHVS and CDR2 is FQNEAQ in the germline V gene. CDR3 DNA: TGTGCCAGCGGCGGGGCGGCTCAGGGCACCGGGGAGCTGTTTTTT. This encodes CASGGAAQGTGELFF.

In this sample, this clonotype turned up a few times. The chain uses TRBV7-2 and TRBJ2-7; a weak D match, TRBD2 (6 bases). Per the germline V gene, CDR1 is SGHTA and CDR2 is FQGNSA. The CDR3 is 15 amino acids. The V gene lost 3 bases and the J gene lost 1 base, with 13 bases spanning the gap. CDR3 coding DNA: TGTGCCAGCAGCTTGGGGGGACTCAAATCCTACGAGCAGTACTTC. Encoded protein: CASSLGGLKSYEQYF.

The rearrangement uses TRBV12-3 or TRBV12-4 and TRBJ2-7; maybe TRBD1 (5 bases). V was pared by 4 bases and J by 2 bases, with 12 bases between. The CDR3 loop spans 14 amino acids. Written as DNA, the CDR3 is TGTGCCAGCAGTTCTAACTCAGGGACCTACGAGCAGTACTTC. This gives the protein CASSSNSGTYEQYF.

A few counts support this clonotype. Here the CDR3 reads CASSPSGVYNEQFF. The CDR3 bases are TGTGCCAGCAGCCCATCCGGGGTTTACAATGAGCAGTTCTTC. V is TRBV11-3 and J is TRBJ2-1; weak D call: TRBD2 (5 bases). This CDR3 region has 14 residues. V was cut by 5 bases and J by 4 bases, with 12 bases left in between. CDR1 and CDR2 (germline): SGHNT, YENEEA. Drawing the rest from reference TRBV11-3 and TRBJ2-1, the complete variable domain is EAGVVQSPRYKIIEKKQPVAFWCNPISGHNTLYWYLQNLGQGPELLIRYENEEAVDDSQLPKDRFSAERLKGVDSTLKIQPAELGDSAVYLCASSPSGVYNEQFFGPGTRLTVL.

V and J are TRBV3-1 and TRBJ1-2; a possible D gene is TRBD1 (5 bases). CDR1 is LGHDT and CDR2 is YNNKEL in the germline V gene (reference sequence). Trimming took 4 bases from V and 2 from J, leaving 14 bases between them. The CDR3 is 15 residues long. The CDR3 sequence is CASSPPPGRNYGYTF. CDR3 nucleotides: TGTGCCAGCAGCCCGCCACCGGGACGGAACTATGGCTACACCTTC.

In its sample, this clonotype was seen a few times. V and J are TRBV29-1 and TRBJ1-1; D gene unclear. The germline V gene has CDR1 SQVTM and CDR2 ANQGSEA. The V and J ends lost 4 bases and 5 bases respectively, with 14 bases between them. The CDR3 length is 13 residues. The CDR3 bases are TGCAGCGTTGTTAGGGTTGAGAGAACTGAAGCTTTCTTT. This encodes CSVVRVERTEAFF.

This rearrangement joins TRBV7-8 to TRBJ2-7; TRBD2 aligns across 8 bases. There are 18 residues in the CDR3. The germline CDR1 and CDR2 sequences are SGHVS and FQNEAQ. V lost 3 bases, J lost 0 bases, and 13 bases stayed unmatched. The CDR3 nucleotides are TGTGCCAGCAGCTTTTCTGATTCTAGCGGGCGGGTCTCCTACGAGCAGTACTTC. This codes for CASSFSDSSGRVSYEQYF.